These T cell receptor beta chains were read from a single sample in a study of shared clonotypes between healthy human individuals. Data came from immunoSEQ multiplex PCR; TCRdb stores just in-frame clones and leaves some out. The sample consists of fewer than 700,000 clones, 85% to 95% of them appearing once. Sequencing input: naive CD8+ T cells sorted from blood. These receptors all stem from a woman aged 25 to 39 in good health. Each CDR3 is given without its conserved first and last residue.

cdr3_aa v_call
ASSESRPSLNTEAF TRBV2
ASSSGTGGGGGELF TRBV7-8
ASSLSTGNTDTQY TRBV6-6
ASSLPQYSGESDTEAF TRBV5-8
ASSPNLANTGELF TRBV6-5
ASSLLGMNTEAF TRBV28
ASSLAVRSYNEQF TRBV27
ASNQDGGNYGYT TRBV28
ASSSEMNTEAF TRBV6-6
ASSLGPRKWASGANVLT TRBV5-6
ASSLRDRKPNTEAF TRBV4-1
ASSLTGGNEQF TRBV5-1
ASSEVLWLAGGYEQY TRBV6-1
ASSFGNGKLF TRBV5-4
DAELSDNEQF TRBV30
ASYRDRGLNYGYT TRBV2
SVELPEREFHEQY TRBV29-1
ASSLLENHHEQY TRBV7-9
ASSFMTGTAYNEQF TRBV28
AWSLAGPWAEQY TRBV30
ASSLTGQGAEKLF TRBV11-2
ASGLGQLETQY TRBV19
ASSFSETGAYGYT TRBV7-9
ASSVRGESYNEQF TRBV9
ASSRSYEQY TRBV7-9
ASSATTGANTEAF TRBV7-6
ASSEGHFNEKLF TRBV9
ASSYSEENTEAF TRBV6-5
ASSLDRRGRIAGELF TRBV11-2
ASSPRSLISGYT TRBV7-8
ASSSGQGYEQY TRBV19
ASSVTGTNEKLF TRBV9
ASSSGQGRDEQY TRBV5-1
ASSRPSGAPSYEQY TRBV21-1
ASSLWGPQGDHEQY TRBV5-1
ASSTVGSYEQY TRBV7-9
ATSRGQGVSSEQF TRBV15
ASGEYEQY TRBV27
ASSEDGSSYNEQF TRBV7-9
ASTQGATYLYGYT TRBV19
ATSRDHTEAF TRBV15
ASSPPGRNQPQH TRBV27
ARTRDENTGELF TRBV2
ASSLVQNTGELF TRBV5-1
ATSMEREAYNEQF TRBV15
ASSPLGYQETQY TRBV11-2
ASSYYAGVVTGELF TRBV6-5
ASSLSWGAFNSPLH TRBV7-9
ASARGQMLNYGYT TRBV6-1
AISGRQGALSYEQY TRBV10-3
ASGSMEQY TRBV28